The rows below give T cell receptor beta chains drawn from one sample of a study of graft-versus-host responses after intestinal transplantation. The table came from immunoSEQ multiplex PCR; TCRdb's copy has only in-frame clones and leaves some out. Of tens of thousands of clones listed, roughly 90% are singletons. The antigens of these receptors remain unknown. The specimen comprised unstimulated CD4+ T cells sorted from spleen or lymph node cells, sampled before intestinal transplant. The receptors stem from a human donor who received an intestinal transplant. The CDR3 runs from the conserved cysteine through the conserved F or W. The D gene is left open where the match is weak. Rows may omit the clone size; those that give it use once, few, many or a size class.

abundance,d_gene,j_gene,v_gene,CDR3aa,CDR3nt
.,.,TRBJ2-7,TRBV5-1,CASTTMGGAGDEQYF,TGCGCCAGCACCACGATGGGGGGGGCGGGTGACGAGCAGTACTTC
.,.,TRBJ2-1,TRBV20-1,CSAPTFNEQFF,TGCAGTGCTCCGACTTTCAATGAGCAGTTCTTC
.,TRBD1,TRBJ2-7,TRBV2,CASSAHRGDYEQYF,TGTGCCAGCAGTGCACACAGGGGAGACTACGAGCAGTACTTC
.,TRBD1,TRBJ2-3,TRBV19,CASRTGGFGDTQYF,TGTGCCAGTAGGACAGGGGGTTTTGGAGATACGCAGTATTTT
.,.,TRBJ1-5,TRBV11-2,CASSSRGEENQPQHF,TGTGCCAGCAGCTCCCGGGGGGAGGAAAATCAGCCCCAGCATTTT
.,.,TRBJ1-5,TRBV19,CASSIDQGQPQHF,TGTGCCAGTAGTATAGATCAGGGTCAGCCCCAGCATTTT
.,.,TRBJ1-1,TRBV10-1,CASSETGLGAFF,TGCGCCAGCAGTGAGACAGGGTTGGGGGCTTTCTTT
.,TRBD1,TRBJ1-6,TRBV27,CASSSRGFNSPLHF,TGTGCCAGCAGTTCCAGGGGGTTCAATTCACCCCTCCACTTT
.,TRBD1,TRBJ2-3,TRBV6-1,CASTQGQGWTDTQYF,TGTGCCAGCACCCAAGGACAGGGCTGGACAGATACGCAGTATTTT
.,.,TRBJ2-5,TRBV30,CAWISGETQYF,TGTGCCTGGATATCGGGAGAGACCCAGTACTTC
.,.,TRBJ2-1,TRBV19,CASTPGISYNEQFF,TGTGCCAGTACCCCAGGGATATCCTACAATGAGCAGTTCTTC
.,TRBD1,TRBJ1-2,TRBV6-5,CASSYPGQAFRGYTF,TGTGCCAGCAGTTACCCGGGACAGGCTTTTCGTGGCTACACCTTC
.,TRBD2,TRBJ2-1,TRBV6-5,CASSSLGAGGSDEQFF,TGTGCCAGCAGTTCCCTTGGGGCGGGGGGGTCGGATGAGCAGTTCTTC
few,.,TRBJ1-5,TRBV5-6,CASSFVDSNQPQHF,TGTGCCAGCAGCTTCGTAGATAGCAATCAGCCCCAGCATTTT
.,TRBD1,TRBJ1-2,TRBV18,CASSPPDRGYYGYTF,TGTGCCAGCTCACCACCCGACAGGGGTTACTATGGCTACACCTTC
few,.,TRBJ1-5,TRBV6-1,CASSEVLFGGGQPQHF,TGTGCCAGCAGTGAGGTCCTGTTTGGGGGGGGTCAGCCCCAGCATTTT
.,TRBD2,TRBJ2-1,TRBV27,CASSFYVAGPINEQFF,TGTGCCAGCAGTTTTTACGTAGCGGGGCCGATCAATGAGCAGTTCTTC
few,TRBD1,TRBJ1-6,TRBV6-5,CASSYKGAGSVPLHF,TGTGCCAGCAGTTACAAGGGGGCAGGGAGCGTTCCCCTCCACTTT
.,.,TRBJ1-6,TRBV7-9,CASSLSGGFNSPLHF,TGTGCCAGCAGCTTATCGGGGGGGTTTAATTCACCCCTCCACTTT
.,.,TRBJ1-1,TRBV5-5,CASSYPRGVVTEAFF,TGTGCCAGCAGCTACCCCCGGGGGGTGGTCACTGAAGCTTTCTTT
.,.,TRBJ1-4,TRBV7-2,CASSPARVNEKLFF,TGTGCCAGCAGCCCTGCCCGGGTTAATGAAAAACTGTTTTTT
.,.,TRBJ2-4,TRBV10-3,CATLPDEGNIQYF,TGTGCCACCCTTCCGGATGAGGGAAACATTCAGTACTTC